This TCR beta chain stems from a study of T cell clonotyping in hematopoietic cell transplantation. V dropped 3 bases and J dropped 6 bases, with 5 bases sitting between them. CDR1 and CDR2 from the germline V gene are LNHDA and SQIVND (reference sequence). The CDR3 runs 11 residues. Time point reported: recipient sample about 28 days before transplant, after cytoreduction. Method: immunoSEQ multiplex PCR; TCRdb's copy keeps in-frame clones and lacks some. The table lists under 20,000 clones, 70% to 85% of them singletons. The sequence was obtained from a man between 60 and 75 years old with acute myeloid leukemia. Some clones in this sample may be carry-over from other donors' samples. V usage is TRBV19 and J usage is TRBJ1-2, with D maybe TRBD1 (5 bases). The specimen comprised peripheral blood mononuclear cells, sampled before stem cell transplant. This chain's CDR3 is CASSMGDGYTF. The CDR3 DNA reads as TGTGCCAGTAGTATGGGGGATGGCTACACCTTC.